One and the same sample provided the 9 T cell receptor beta chains below, sequenced in a study of beta chain features in type 1 diabetes. Regarding the study as a whole: TCRB CDR3s were moderately but significantly shorter in Type 1 diabetes patients in all four CD4+ subsets.

Antigens for these TCRs are unknown. cDNA synthesis used the whole RNA isolate, giving expressed TCRB sequences. Produced via immunoSEQ multiplex PCR; TCRdb's table is partial and in-frame only. The sample holds some 120,000 clones; around 16% are singletons and the top ten take around 2.5%. Sequences were obtained from central memory CD4+ T cells from blood. The receptors here all came from a man younger than 30 with type 1 diabetes.

This clone was counted only a few times. The gene calls are TRBV7-9 and TRBJ2-3, with D possibly being TRBD1 or TRBD2 (5 bases each). The CDR3 contains 15 residues. The germline CDR1 and CDR2 sequences are SEHNR and FQNEAQ (reference sequence). V was cut by 4 bases and J by 1 base, with 12 bases left in between. CDR3 sequence reads: CASSSSGAGTDTQYF. CDR3 in DNA: TGTGCCAGCAGCTCGTCCGGGGCGGGCACAGATACGCAGTATTTT.

The table lists this clone with many counts. This chain joins TRBV14 and TRBJ2-5, with no clear D. The CDR3 length is 13 residues. In germline, CDR1 is SGHDN, CDR2 FVKESK. V dropped 4 bases and J dropped 1 base, with 7 bases sitting between them. In DNA, the CDR3 is TGTGCCAGCAGCCGATTTTTCCAAGAGACCCAGTACTTC. Protein product: CASSRFFQETQYF. The full variable domain, completed using reference TRBV14 and TRBJ2-5, is EAGVTQFPSHSVIEKGQTVTLRCDPISGHDNLYWYRRVMGKEIKFLLHFVKESKQDESGMPNNRFLAERTGGTYSTLKVQPAELEDSGVYFCASSRFFQETQYFGPGTRLLVL.

This rearrangement joins TRBV7-3 to TRBJ1-2, with a tentative D call TRBD1 (5 bases). The CDR3 is 13 amino acids. Germline lookup yields CDR1 SGHTA and CDR2 FQGTGA. V shed 4 bases and J shed 5 bases, with 11 bases lying between them. The CDR3 spells CASSYRDGYGYTF. DNA of the CDR3: TGTGCCAGCAGCTACCGGGACGGGTATGGCTACACCTTC.

The V and J genes are TRBV30 and TRBJ2-7; no clear D. V was clipped by 0 bases and J by 2 bases, with 11 bases between them. The CDR3 sequence is 14 residues long. Looked up from germline, CDR1 is GTSNPN and CDR2 is SVGIG (reference sequence). For the CDR3, the DNA is TGTGCCTGGAGTGTACCGCCTGGCCCCTACGAGCAGTACTTC. It yields the protein CAWSVPPGPYEQYF.

This clone was counted between two and nine times. The chain uses TRBV14 and TRBJ1-2; D may be TRBD1 (6 bases). The V end was cut by 2 bases, the J end by 5 bases, with 12 bases between. From germline, CDR1 is SGHDN and CDR2 FVKESK. The CDR3 runs to 14 residues. This CDR3 is CASSQNRAWYGYTF. DNA for the CDR3: TGTGCCAGCAGCCAAAACAGGGCTTGGTATGGCTACACCTTC.

This clone was counted a few times. This chain connects TRBV5-1 to TRBJ2-7, with 14 bases fitting TRBD2. Germline V gives CDR1 SGHRS, CDR2 YFSETQ. The junction had 10 bases not matched to a gene; V was cut back by 3 bases and J by 5 bases. CDR3 length equals 17 residues. The CDR3 nucleotides are TGCGCCAGCAGCTGGGGACTAGCGGGAGCCCTAAGCGACGAGCAGTACTTC. As protein: CASSWGLAGALSDEQYF.

The chain has TRBV7-9 and TRBJ2-7; TRBD2 aligns across 10 bases. The V segment lost 2 bases and the J segment 0 bases; nucleotides outside the gene matches: 1. Per germline, CDR1 SEHNR and CDR2 FQNEAQ (reference sequence). This CDR3 contains 15 residues. DNA of the CDR3: TGTGCCAGCAGCTTACTAGCGGGAGCCTCCTACGAGCAGTACTTC. Amino acid sequence: CASSLLAGASYEQYF. Full variable domain (missing parts from reference TRBV7-9 and TRBJ2-7): DTGVSQNPRHKITKRGQNVTFRCDPISEHNRLYWYRQTLGQGPEFLTYFQNEAQLEKSRLLSDRFSAERPKGSFSTLEIQRTEQGDSAMYLCASSLLAGASYEQYFGPGTRLTVT.

The rearrangement joins TRBV30 to TRBJ2-1; the D call may be TRBD1 or TRBD2 (5 bases each). Trimming left V 6 bases short and J 0 bases short, with 9 bases between. Germline loops: CDR1 GTSNPN, CDR2 SVGIG (reference sequence). The CDR3 spans 13 residues. The CDR3 DNA is TGTGCCTGCGAGGGGAGCTCCTACAATGAGCAGTTCTTC. It codes for CACEGSSYNEQFF.

This clone was detected many times. This same CDR3 is encoded by further DNA sequences in the sample. The chain couples TRBV29-1 to TRBJ1-1; D is unresolved. V lost 6 bases to trimming and J lost 0 bases, with 17 bases between them. CDR3 length equals 15 residues. CDR1 is SQVTM, CDR2 ANQGSEA, per germline. This CDR3 reads CSVAPGWGMNTEAFF. The CDR3 DNA is TGCAGCGTAGCTCCGGGGTGGGGTATGAACACTGAAGCTTTCTTT.